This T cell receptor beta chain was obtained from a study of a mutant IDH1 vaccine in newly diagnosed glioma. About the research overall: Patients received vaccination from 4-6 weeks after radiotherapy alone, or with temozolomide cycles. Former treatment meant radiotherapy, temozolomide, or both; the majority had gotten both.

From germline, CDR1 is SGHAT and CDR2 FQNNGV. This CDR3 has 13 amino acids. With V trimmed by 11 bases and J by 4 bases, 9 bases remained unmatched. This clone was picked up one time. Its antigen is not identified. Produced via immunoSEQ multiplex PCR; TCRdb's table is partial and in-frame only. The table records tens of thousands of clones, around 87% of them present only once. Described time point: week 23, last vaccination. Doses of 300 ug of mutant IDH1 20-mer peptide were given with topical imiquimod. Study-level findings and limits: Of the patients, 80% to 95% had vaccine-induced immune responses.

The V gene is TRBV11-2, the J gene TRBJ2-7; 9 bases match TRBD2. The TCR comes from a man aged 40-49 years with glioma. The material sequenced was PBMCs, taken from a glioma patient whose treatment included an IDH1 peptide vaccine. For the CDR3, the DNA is TGTGCCTCGGAAGCGGGAGGAGGGTACGAGCAGTACTTC. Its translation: CASEAGGGYEQYF.